The rows below give T cell receptor beta chains drawn from one sample of a study of blood T cell repertoires in COVID-19. Some clones are missing from TCRdb's copy, which holds only in-frame ones; the method was immunoSEQ multiplex PCR. The table shows some 150,000 clones, with 84% occurring only once. Sequenced sample: peripheral blood. The receptors come from a woman between 50 and 59 years old in a cohort sampled during active or convalescent COVID-19. CDR3s leave out the opening cysteine and the closing phenylalanine or tryptophan.

TRBV24-1 | ATSKRDRGTGELF
TRBV3-1/TRBV3-2 | ASSPRDRGRRETQY
TRBV5-1 | ASSLGQGELF
TRBV7-9 | ASTKGQLNYGYT
TRBV6-5 | ASSQESEAF
TRBV2 | ASTGRGEAF
TRBV18 | ASSPRGGTDEKLF
TRBV27 | ASSFSSGGPYNEQF
TRBV5-1 | ASSPKGQDEKLF
TRBV19 | ASSTKRGRNTEAF
TRBV29-1 | SVAGYTLEYTNYGYT